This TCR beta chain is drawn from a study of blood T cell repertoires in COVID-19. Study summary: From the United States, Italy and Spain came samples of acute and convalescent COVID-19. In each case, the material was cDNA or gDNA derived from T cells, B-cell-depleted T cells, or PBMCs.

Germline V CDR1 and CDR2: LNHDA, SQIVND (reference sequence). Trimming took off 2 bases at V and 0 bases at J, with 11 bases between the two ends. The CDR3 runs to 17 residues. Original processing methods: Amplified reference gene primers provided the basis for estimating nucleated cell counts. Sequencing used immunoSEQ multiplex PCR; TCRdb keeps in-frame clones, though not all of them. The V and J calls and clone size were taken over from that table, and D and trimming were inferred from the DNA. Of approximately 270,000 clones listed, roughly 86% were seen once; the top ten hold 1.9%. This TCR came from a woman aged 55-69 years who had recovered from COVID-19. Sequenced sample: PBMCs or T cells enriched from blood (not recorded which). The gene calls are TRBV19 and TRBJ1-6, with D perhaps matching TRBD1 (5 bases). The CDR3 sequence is CASSIRGVSSYNSPLHF. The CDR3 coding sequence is TGTGCCAGTAGTATAAGGGGCGTGAGCTCCTATAATTCACCCCTCCACTTT.